Listed here are 6 T cell receptor beta chains from one sample, sequenced in a study of T cell responses to AZD1222 COVID-19 vaccine. Repertoires were generated with immunoSEQ multiplex PCR, while TCRdb's copy carries only in-frame clones and drops some. Among 150,000 to 200,000 clones listed, 94% were seen once. Source: peripheral blood, taken on day 0 of AZD1222 vaccination. Every receptor here comes from an adult in good health.

The chain combines TRBV27 with TRBJ2-5; TRBD2 aligns across 15 bases. Germline CDR1 and CDR2: MNHEY and SMNVEV (reference sequence). The V segment lost 2 bases and the J segment 4 bases; nucleotides outside the gene matches: 8. The CDR3 is 18 residues long. CDR3 DNA sequence: TGTGCCAGCAGTTTAAAATGGCCGGGACTAGCGGGAGGAGAGACCCAGTACTTC. Its protein product is CASSLKWPGLAGGETQYF.

This chain connects TRBV3-1 (or the pseudogene TRBV3-2) to TRBJ2-2; D remains ambiguous. CDR3 length: 15 residues. Germline values: CDR1 LGHDT, CDR2 YNNKEL (reference sequence). V was pared by 4 bases and J by 6 bases, with 15 bases between. The CDR3 coding sequence is TGTGCCAGCAGCCGAACCGGCCTTCAATCCGGGGAGCTGTTTTTT. Its protein product is CASSRTGLQSGELFF.

The J gene is TRBJ2-3, the V gene TRBV6-4; 11 positions match TRBD2. This CDR3 contains 17 residues. The germline V gene encodes CDR1 MRHNA and CDR2 SNTAGT. J gave up 0 bases and V 5 bases, and 7 bases lay outside the gene matches. This CDR3 is CASSLAGGRGSTDTQYF. CDR3 coding DNA: TGTGCCAGCAGTTTAGCGGGAGGGCGGGGTAGCACAGATACGCAGTATTTT.

The chain links TRBV5-8 to TRBJ1-4; D remains unclear. The CDR3 loop spans 17 amino acids. Trimming removed 1 base at V and 0 bases at J, with 13 bases between. Germline-derived CDR1 and CDR2 are SGHTS and YDEGEE. DNA of the CDR3: TGTGCCAGCAGCTTGATCCCCCGGCGTGCAACTAATGAAAAACTGTTTTTT. This encodes CASSLIPRRATNEKLFF.

The J gene is TRBJ1-1, the V gene TRBV10-2; TRBD1 might be the D (5 bases). V was trimmed by 6 bases and J by 2 bases, leaving 10 bases between them. The germline gives CDR1 WSHSY, CDR2 SAAADI. CDR3 length equals 13 residues. DNA for the CDR3: TGCGCCAGCAGGGACACAACTAACACTGAAGCTTTCTTT. Amino acid sequence: CASRDTTNTEAFF.

This clone was picked up one time. J is TRBJ2-3 and V is TRBV5-1; the D gene is possibly TRBD2 (7 bases). CDR1 SGHRS and CDR2 YFSETQ come from the germline V gene. The V gene lost 1 base and the J gene lost 0 bases, with 15 bases spanning the gap. CDR3 size: 17 residues. The CDR3 protein is CASSLWGLAESTDTQYF. Written as DNA, the CDR3 is TGCGCCAGCAGCTTGTGGGGGCTAGCGGAAAGCACAGATACGCAGTATTTT.